The clone carrying this T cell receptor (beta chain) was seen a few times. Its cognate antigen is unknown. This CDR3 has 14 residues. In germline, CDR1 is MNHEY, CDR2 SVGEGT. The germline V and J ends were trimmed by 6 bases and 7 bases, with 15 bases remaining between them. ViraFEST expansion of antigen-specific CD4+ T cells with viral peptide pools preceded sequencing. Cultured cells yielded isolated CD4+ T cells after 10 days. This person's SARS-CoV-2 infection, confirmed by PCR, occurred between March and December 2020. In the cultures, half the medium was exchanged for IL-2 medium on days 3 and 7. The method was immunoSEQ multiplex PCR; TCRdb's version includes in-frame clones alone and lacks a portion of them. The sample yields roughly 70,000 clones, 65% to 75% seen once. This specimen belongs to a study of vaccination effects on CD4 cells after COVID-19. Whole-study context: At 16 days and at one week before vaccination, samples were given by two convalescent patients.

The TCR originated in a human donor who had a prior SARS-CoV-2 infection. The specimen comprised CD4+ T cells from PBMCs cultured with HIV peptides, sampled before COVID-19 vaccination. Subset described: HIV-1 Nef peptide pool negative control/reference culture. J is TRBJ2-2 and V is TRBV6-2 or TRBV6-3; the D gene is possibly TRBD1 (5 bases). CDR3 nucleotides: TGTGCCAGCAGCCTGCCCAGGGCCGACGGGGAGCTGTTTTTT. Protein sequence: CASSLPRADGELFF.